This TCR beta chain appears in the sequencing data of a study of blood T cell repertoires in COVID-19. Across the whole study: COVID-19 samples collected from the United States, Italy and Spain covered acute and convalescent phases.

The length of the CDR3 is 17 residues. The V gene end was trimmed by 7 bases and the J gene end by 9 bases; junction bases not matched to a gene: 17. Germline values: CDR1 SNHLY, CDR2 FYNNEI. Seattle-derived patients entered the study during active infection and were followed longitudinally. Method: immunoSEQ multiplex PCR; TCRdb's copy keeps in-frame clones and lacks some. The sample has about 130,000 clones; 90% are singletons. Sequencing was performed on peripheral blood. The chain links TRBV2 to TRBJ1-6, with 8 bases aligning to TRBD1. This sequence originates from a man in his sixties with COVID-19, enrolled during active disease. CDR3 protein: CASITLSNDRGSSPLHF. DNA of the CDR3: TGTGCCAGCATAACCCTCTCAAATGACAGGGGAAGTTCACCCCTCCACTTT.